These 4 T cell receptor beta chains were sequenced from one sample in a study of T cell clonality in common variable immunodeficiency. Here immunoSEQ multiplex PCR was the method, and the copy in TCRdb shows in-frame clones only, minus some. The sample contains roughly 17,000 clones, none of them singletons. Findings and limits, study-wide: Common variable immunodeficiency TCR beta sequences reportedly had fewer deletions and N-nucleotide insertions.

These receptors lack a known antigen. Sequencing was done on a sample of peripheral blood mononuclear cells. These receptors were obtained from a human donor with common variable immunodeficiency.

Of note for this clone: The read finishes 3 residues shy of the CDR3 end, and the germline J gene is used to complete it. The chain is built from TRBV6-2 or TRBV6-3 and TRBJ2-7; tentatively, D is TRBD2 (6 bases). CDR1 and CDR2 (germline): MNHEY, SVGEGT. V was pared by 5 bases and J by 3 bases, with 14 bases between. This CDR3 has 14 residues. CDR3 sequence: CASSKTGTRYEQYF. The covered CDR3 bases are TGTGCCAGCAGTAAAACCGGGACTCGCTACGAG.

This clone has at least ten counts. The read terminates 3 residues before the CDR3 end, so the remaining end is supplied by the germline J gene. The V and J genes are TRBV12-3 or TRBV12-4 and TRBJ1-3; no firm D call. V lost 1 base and J lost 0, with 4 bases in between. This CDR3 comprises 14 residues. The covered CDR3 bases are TGTGCCAGCAGTTTAGGGGCCTCTGGAAACACC. Encoded protein: CASSLGASGNT. The entire CDR3 is CASSLGASGNTIYF.

This clone was counted a few times. This CDR3 is CASSLNQGLQETQYF. The CDR3 DNA, read in part, is TGTGCCAGCTCACTAAACCAGGGGCTCCAAGAGACC. The chain is built from TRBV18 and TRBJ2-5, with D possibly matching TRBD1 (6 bases). The read terminates 3 residues before the CDR3 end, so the remaining end is supplied by the germline J gene. The CDR3 runs to 15 residues. Looked up from germline, CDR1 is KGHSH and CDR2 is LQKENI. V was clipped by 4 bases and J by 1 base, with 13 bases between them.

The sample holds a few counts of this clone. The sequenced fragment ends 3 residues before the CDR3 boundary, so the rest is inferred from the germline J gene. J is TRBJ2-7 and V is TRBV6-2 or TRBV6-3; D gene ambiguous. The CDR3 is 13 residues long. V was shortened by 7 bases and J by 6 bases, with 16 bases between the two germline ends. Germline CDR1 and CDR2: MNHEY and SVGEGT. CDR3 region: CASKSTAGVEQYF. The CDR3 DNA, read in part, is TGTGCCAGCAAATCTACAGCAGGTGTCGAG.